This TCR beta chain is from a study of cytomegalovirus exposure and HLA in healthy donors. General study results and limits: Analysis was carried out at a later point, and it linked a missense DCLRE1C variant to TCR beta V- and J-gene trimming. TCR beta sequences reportedly predicted most subjects' HLA-A and HLA-B alleles accurately. Later analysis indicated greater clonal expansion among HLA-associated TCR beta chains than among equally common other chains.

Amplification used 60 Vbeta primers and 13 Jbeta primers. Measured with immunoSEQ multiplex PCR; TCRdb has only the in-frame clones, and not every one. The sample yields some 120,000 clones, roughly 80% seen once. V was pared by 6 bases and J by 3 bases, with 6 bases of the junction left unmatched. The V gene's germline CDR1 is MNHNS and CDR2 SASEGT. This CDR3 is 15 amino acids long. This clone has a handful of counts. Its antigen is unknown. This sequence was found in a man aged 25-45 years in good health and CMV-seronegative. The sample was PBMCs. The genes are TRBV6-1 and TRBJ2-7; TRBD2 matches 12 bases. The CDR3 coding sequence is TGTGCCAGCAGGGACTCACTAGCGGGGGGCTACGAGCAGTACTTC. It translates to CASRDSLAGGYEQYF.